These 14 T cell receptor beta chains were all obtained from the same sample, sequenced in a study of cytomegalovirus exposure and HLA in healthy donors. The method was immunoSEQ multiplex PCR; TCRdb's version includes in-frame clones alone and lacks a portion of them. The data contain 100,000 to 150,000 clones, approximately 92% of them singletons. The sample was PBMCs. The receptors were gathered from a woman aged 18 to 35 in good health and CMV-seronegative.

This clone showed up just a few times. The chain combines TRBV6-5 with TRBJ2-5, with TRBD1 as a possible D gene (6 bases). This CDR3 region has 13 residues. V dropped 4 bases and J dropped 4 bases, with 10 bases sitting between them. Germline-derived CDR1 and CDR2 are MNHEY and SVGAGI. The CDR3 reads CASSLRGGETQYF. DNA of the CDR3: TGTGCCAGCAGTTTGCGAGGGGGAGAGACCCAGTACTTC.

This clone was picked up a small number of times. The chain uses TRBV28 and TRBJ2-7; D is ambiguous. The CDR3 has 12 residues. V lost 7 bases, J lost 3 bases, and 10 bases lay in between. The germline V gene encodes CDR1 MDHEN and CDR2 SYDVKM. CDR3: CASTGSGYEQYF. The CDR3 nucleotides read TGTGCCAGCACCGGCTCAGGCTACGAGCAGTACTTC.

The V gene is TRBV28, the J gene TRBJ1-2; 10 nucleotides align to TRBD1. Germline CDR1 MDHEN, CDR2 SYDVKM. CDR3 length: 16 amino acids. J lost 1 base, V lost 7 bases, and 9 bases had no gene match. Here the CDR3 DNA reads TGTGCCAGCACAACGCTGACAGGGGGCCATAACTATGGCTACACCTTC. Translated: CASTTLTGGHNYGYTF.

CDR3 sequence reads: CASSSRLAENTGELFF. The CDR3 coding sequence is TGTGCCAGCAGCTCCCGACTAGCGGAGAACACCGGGGAGCTGTTTTTT. The V gene is TRBV9, the J gene TRBJ2-2; 9 nucleotides match TRBD2. V lost 4 bases and J lost 1; bases outside the gene matches: 5. Germline V CDR1 and CDR2: SGDLS, YYNGEE. The CDR3 runs 16 residues.

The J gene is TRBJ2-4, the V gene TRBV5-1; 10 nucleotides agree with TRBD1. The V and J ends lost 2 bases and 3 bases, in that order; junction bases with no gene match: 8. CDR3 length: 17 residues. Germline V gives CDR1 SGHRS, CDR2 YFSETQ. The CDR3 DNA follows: TGCGCCAGCAGCTTCTCCGGGACAGGGGTTGGCAAAAACATTCAGTACTTC. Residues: CASSFSGTGVGKNIQYF.

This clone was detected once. The CDR3 protein is CASIKQGVSNQPQHF. For the CDR3, the DNA is TGTGCCAGCATAAAACAGGGGGTATCGAATCAGCCCCAGCATTTT. This chain connects TRBV6-1 to TRBJ1-5; 8 bases agree with TRBD1. The CDR3 is 15 residues long. V lost 7 bases to trimming and J lost 4 bases; unmatched junction nucleotides: 9. Germline CDR1 reads MNHNS; CDR2 reads SASEGT.

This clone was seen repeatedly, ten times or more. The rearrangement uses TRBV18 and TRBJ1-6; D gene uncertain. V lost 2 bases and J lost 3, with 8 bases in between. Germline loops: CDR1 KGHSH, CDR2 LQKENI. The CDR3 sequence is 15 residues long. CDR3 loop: CASSPTQDYNSPLHF. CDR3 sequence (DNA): TGTGCCAGCTCACCAACCCAGGACTATAATTCACCCCTCCACTTT.

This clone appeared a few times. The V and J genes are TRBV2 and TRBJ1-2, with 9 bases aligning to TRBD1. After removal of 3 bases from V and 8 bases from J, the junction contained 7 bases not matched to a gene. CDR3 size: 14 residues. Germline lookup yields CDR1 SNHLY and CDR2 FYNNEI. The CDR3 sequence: CASSEDRGGFGYTF. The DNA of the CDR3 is TGTGCCAGCAGTGAGGACAGGGGCGGTTTCGGCTACACCTTC.

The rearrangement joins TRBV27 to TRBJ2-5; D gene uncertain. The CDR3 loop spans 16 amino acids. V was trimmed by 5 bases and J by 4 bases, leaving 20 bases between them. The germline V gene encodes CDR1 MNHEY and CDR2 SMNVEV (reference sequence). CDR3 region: CASSPAVASWRETQYF. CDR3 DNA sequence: TGTGCCAGCAGTCCCGCGGTAGCCTCTTGGAGAGAGACCCAGTACTTC.

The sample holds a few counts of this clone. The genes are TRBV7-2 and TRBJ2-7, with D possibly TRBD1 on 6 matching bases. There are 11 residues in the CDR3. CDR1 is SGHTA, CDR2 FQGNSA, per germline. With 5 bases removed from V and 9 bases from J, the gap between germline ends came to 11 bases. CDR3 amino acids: CASSLTDRQYF. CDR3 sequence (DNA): TGTGCCAGCAGCCTAACGGACAGGCAGTACTTC.

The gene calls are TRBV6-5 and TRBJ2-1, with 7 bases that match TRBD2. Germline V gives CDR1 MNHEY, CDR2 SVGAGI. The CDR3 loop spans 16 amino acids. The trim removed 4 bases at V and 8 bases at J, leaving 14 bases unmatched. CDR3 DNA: TGTGCCAGCAGTTTATTTGGGCTAGCGGAGCCGCATGAGCAGTTCTTC. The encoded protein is CASSLFGLAEPHEQFF.

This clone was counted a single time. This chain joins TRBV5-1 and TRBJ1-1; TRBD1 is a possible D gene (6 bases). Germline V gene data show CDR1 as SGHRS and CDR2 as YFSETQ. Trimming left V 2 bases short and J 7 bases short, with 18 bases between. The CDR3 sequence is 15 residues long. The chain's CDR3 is CASSLQGAGYGEAFF. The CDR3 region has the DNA TGCGCCAGCAGCTTACAGGGCGCGGGCTATGGTGAAGCTTTCTTT.

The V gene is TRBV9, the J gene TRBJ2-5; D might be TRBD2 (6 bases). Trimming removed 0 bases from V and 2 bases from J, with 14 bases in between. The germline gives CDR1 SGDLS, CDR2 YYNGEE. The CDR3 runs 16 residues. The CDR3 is CASSVEESGLQETQYF. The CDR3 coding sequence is TGTGCCAGCAGCGTAGAAGAATCGGGACTTCAAGAGACCCAGTACTTC.

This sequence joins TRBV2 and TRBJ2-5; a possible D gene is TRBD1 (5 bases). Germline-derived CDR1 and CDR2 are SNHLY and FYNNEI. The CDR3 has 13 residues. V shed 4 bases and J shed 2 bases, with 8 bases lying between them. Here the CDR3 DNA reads TGTGCCAGCAGTGGACAGAGGCAAGAGACCCAGTACTTC. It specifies CASSGQRQETQYF.